This entry features one T cell receptor beta chain sequence. The sample originates from a study of blood T cell repertoires in COVID-19. Overall study: The United States, Italy and Spain supplied acute and convalescent COVID-19 samples.

The CDR3 has 17 amino acids. With 0 bases removed from V and 2 bases from J, the gap between germline ends came to 13 bases. Germline CDR1 SNHLY, CDR2 FYNNEI. Data came from immunoSEQ multiplex PCR; TCRdb stores just in-frame clones and leaves some out. This sample yields fewer than 350,000 clones, of which around 88% are seen a single time; roughly 5.1% belongs to the top ten. This chain links TRBV2 with TRBJ2-2; perhaps TRBD1 as D (6 bases). Material for sequencing was peripheral blood. This sequence was found in a man aged 40-49 years with acute or convalescent COVID-19. CDR3 sequence reads: CASSEALGQLNTGELFF. CDR3 DNA: TGTGCCAGCAGTGAAGCGTTGGGACAACTTAACACCGGGGAGCTGTTTTTT.